Listed below are T cell receptor beta chains from one sample, sequenced in a study of T cell repertoires in cytomegalovirus infection. One entry per CDR3 protein, called by TCRdb with MiXCR from the reads. The sample carries around 250,000 distinct CDR3 sequences, more than 15% recorded once. The specimen sequenced was CD8+ T cells from PBMCs. The receptors here all came from a human donor in good health (CMV status not recorded). Some clones in this sample may be carry-over from other donors' samples. The CDR3 runs from the conserved cysteine through the conserved F or W. D genes are given only for firm matches. Only part of the rows carry a size: once, few, many, or a class if the clone is expanded.

V	D	J	size	CDR3	DNA
TRBV7-8	TRBD1	TRBJ1-4	many	CASSPKIGTGGEKEKLFF	TGTGCCAGCAGCCCAAAGATAGGAACAGGGGGCGAGAAGGAAAAACTGTTTTTT
TRBV24-1	-	TRBJ1-2	few	CATSDTTADYGYTF	TGTGCCACCAGTGACACGACAGCCGACTATGGCTACACCTTC
TRBV29-1	TRBD1	TRBJ2-2	-	CSAIPGQGSNTGELFF	TGCAGCGCCATACCGGGACAGGGCTCGAACACCGGGGAGCTGTTTTTT
TRBV27	TRBD1	TRBJ1-5	many	CASSHDRGSQPQHF	TGTGCCAGCAGTCATGACAGGGGGAGTCAGCCCCAGCATTTT
TRBV7-6	-	TRBJ2-3	many	CASSLGFAGAGPDTQYF	TGTGCCAGCAGCTTAGGGTTTGCGGGGGCGGGCCCAGATACGCAGTATTTT
TRBV7-9	-	TRBJ2-1	-	CASSLPAPRGYNEQFF	TGTGCCAGCAGCCTGCCCGCTCCGCGGGGTTACAATGAGCAGTTCTTC
TRBV7-9	TRBD1	TRBJ1-5	few	CASSLGWDSQPQHF	TGTGCCAGCAGCTTAGGCTGGGACAGCCAGCCCCAGCATTTT
TRBV12-3/TRBV12-4	-	TRBJ2-7	many	CASSSSLGLYSYEQYF	TGTGCCAGCAGTTCTAGCTTGGGGTTGTACTCCTACGAGCAGTACTTC
TRBV7-2	TRBD1	TRBJ1-6	many	CASSLDRTGVSYNSPLHF	TGTGCCAGCAGCTTAGACCGGACAGGGGTATCCTATAATTCACCCCTCCACTTT
TRBV11-2	TRBD1	TRBJ2-1	-	CASSWTGTGIYNEQFF	TGTGCTAGCAGCTGGACCGGGACAGGGATATACAATGAGCAGTTCTTC
TRBV7-9	-	TRBJ2-3	many	CASSLAFERQPDTDTQYF	TGTGCCAGCAGCTTAGCTTTCGAGAGACAGCCAGACACAGATACGCAGTATTTT
TRBV5-5	-	TRBJ1-2	-	CASSPGGPALGYTF	TGTGCCAGCAGCCCCGGGGGCCCAGCTCTAGGATACACCTTC
TRBV7-8	-	TRBJ2-2	many	CASSFYSIANTGELFF	TGTGCCAGCAGCTTCTACAGTATAGCGAACACCGGGGAGCTGTTTTTT
TRBV7-8	-	TRBJ2-7	many	CASSLGHSYEQYF	TGTGCCAGCAGCTTGGGACACAGCTACGAGCAGTACTTC
TRBV7-9	TRBD2	TRBJ2-7	many	CASSPGGLAGLVSYEQYF	TGTGCCAGCAGCCCCGGGGGACTAGCGGGCCTCGTCTCCTACGAGCAGTACTTC
TRBV12-3/TRBV12-4	-	TRBJ1-1	-	CASSLDSAEAFF	TGTGCCAGCAGTCTTGACTCCGCTGAAGCTTTCTTT
TRBV28	TRBD1	TRBJ2-5	-	CASSLLRGGSQETQYF	TGTGCCAGCAGCCTCTTGCGAGGGGGCTCACAAGAGACCCAGTACTTC
TRBV20-1	TRBD1	TRBJ2-1	many	CSARIFGTVDNEQFF	TGCAGTGCTAGAATTTTCGGGACAGTGGACAATGAGCAGTTCTTC
TRBV7-6	TRBD1	TRBJ1-5	many	CASSLDRGDQPQHF	TGTGCCAGCAGCTTGGACAGGGGGGATCAGCCCCAGCATTTT
TRBV6-1	-	TRBJ1-2	many	CASSSGYGYTF	TGTGCCAGCAGCTCAGGCTATGGCTACACCTTC
TRBV6-8	-	TRBJ2-7	-	CASSPRALTLYEQYF	TGTGCCAGCAGTCCCCGGGCCCTTACCCTCTACGAGCAGTACTTC
TRBV7-9	-	TRBJ1-5	many	CASSPDNQPQHF	TGTGCCAGCAGCCCGGATAATCAGCCCCAGCATTTT
TRBV4-1	-	TRBJ1-2	few	CASSSPGRTYGYTF	TGCGCCAGCAGCAGTCCGGGACGGACTTATGGCTACACCTTC
TRBV20-1	TRBD1	TRBJ2-1	-	CSAVDRGSYNEQFF	TGCAGTGCCGTGGACAGGGGATCCTACAATGAGCAGTTCTTC
TRBV7-2	-	TRBJ2-7	many	CASSLAGREPYEQYF	TGTGCCAGCAGCTTAGCGGGCAGGGAACCCTACGAGCAGTACTTC
TRBV7-9	TRBD1	TRBJ2-7	many	CASSSTDRGLWEQYF	TGTGCCAGCAGCTCAACGGACAGGGGGTTGTGGGAGCAGTACTTC
TRBV6-5	-	TRBJ2-1	many	CASSYSGNEQFF	TGTGCCAGCAGTTACTCCGGGAATGAGCAGTTCTTC
TRBV5-6	TRBD1	TRBJ1-2	few	CASSQQGWYGYTF	TGTGCCAGCAGTCAACAGGGGTGGTATGGCTACACCTTC
TRBV7-2	TRBD2	TRBJ2-7	many	CASSSGTSGTYEQYF	TGTGCCAGCAGCTCAGGGACTAGCGGAACCTACGAGCAGTACTTC
TRBV29-1	TRBD1	TRBJ2-1	few	CSVESPDRDSYNEQFF	TGCAGCGTTGAAAGCCCCGACAGGGACTCCTACAATGAGCAGTTCTTC
TRBV28	TRBD1	TRBJ1-5	few	CASSLTPVQGEVFGNQPQHF	TGTGCCAGCAGTTTAACCCCGGTTCAGGGGGAGGTATTTGGCAATCAGCCCCAGCATTTT
TRBV7-9	-	TRBJ2-7	-	CASSYTPDEQYF	TGTGCCAGCAGCTATACACCAGACGAGCAGTACTTC
TRBV7-8	-	TRBJ2-3	few	CASYRRDPGSPKDTQYF	TGTGCCAGCTATAGACGGGATCCCGGGTCTCCTAAGGATACGCAGTATTTT
TRBV7-8	TRBD2	TRBJ2-7	many	CASSLYVSPGGRVEQYF	TGTGCCAGCAGCTTATACGTCTCCCCCGGAGGGAGGGTCGAGCAGTACTTC
TRBV6-1	-	TRBJ2-1	-	CASSLDSRGTNEQFF	TGTGCCAGCAGCCTAGACAGCCGAGGTACGAATGAGCAGTTCTTC
TRBV14	-	TRBJ1-4	once	CASSQGPGANEKLFF	TGTGCCAGCAGCCAAGGGCCAGGGGCTAATGAAAAACTGTTTTTT
TRBV12-5	TRBD1	TRBJ1-1	-	CASGFVTGGKEDTEAFF	TGTGCTAGTGGTTTCGTAACAGGGGGCAAAGAGGACACTGAAGCTTTCTTT
TRBV29-1	TRBD1	TRBJ2-7	-	CSVWTGASYEQYF	TGCAGCGTATGGACAGGGGCCTCCTACGAGCAGTACTTC
TRBV20-1	-	TRBJ2-1	-	CSARPGASGEQFF	TGCAGTGCTAGACCGGGGGCGTCAGGTGAGCAGTTCTTC
TRBV7-6	TRBD1	TRBJ1-1	many	CASSSWPDRGLSYTEAFF	TGTGCCAGCAGCTCGTGGCCTGACAGGGGGCTTTCGTACACTGAAGCTTTCTTT
TRBV7-2	-	TRBJ2-1	many	CASSLRLAQDEFF	TGTGCCAGCAGCTTACGGCTAGCGCAAGATGAGTTCTTC
TRBV29-1	-	TRBJ1-2	many	CSVDPGNNYGYTF	TGCAGCGTTGATCCGGGGAACAACTATGGCTACACCTTC
TRBV4-1	TRBD2	TRBJ2-1	-	CASSQGLAVSEQFF	TGCGCCAGCAGCCAAGGACTAGCGGTCAGTGAGCAGTTCTTC